This TCR beta chain is from a study of blood T cell repertoires in COVID-19. Across the whole study: Sample material is recorded as cDNA or gDNA derived from T cells, B-cell-depleted T cells, or PBMCs.

Original data processing: Estimated nucleated cell counts came from reference gene primer amplification. Method: immunoSEQ multiplex PCR; TCRdb's copy keeps in-frame clones and lacks some. That table gives V, J and clone size, and the DNA gave D and trimming. The sample records roughly 110,000 clones, more than 80% being singletons. The specimen sequenced was peripheral blood. The TCR was taken from a woman aged 35 to 49 with acute or convalescent COVID-19.

The CDR3 nucleotides read TGTGCCAGCAGCTTAGACAGGGGGCGGCAAGAGACCCAGTACTTC. It codes for CASSLDRGRQETQYF. This chain uses TRBV7-2 with TRBJ2-5, with TRBD1 matching over 9 bases. The length of the CDR3 is 15 residues. Germline assignment: CDR1 SGHTA and CDR2 FQGNSA. V lost 1 base to trimming and J lost 2 bases; unmatched junction nucleotides: 2.